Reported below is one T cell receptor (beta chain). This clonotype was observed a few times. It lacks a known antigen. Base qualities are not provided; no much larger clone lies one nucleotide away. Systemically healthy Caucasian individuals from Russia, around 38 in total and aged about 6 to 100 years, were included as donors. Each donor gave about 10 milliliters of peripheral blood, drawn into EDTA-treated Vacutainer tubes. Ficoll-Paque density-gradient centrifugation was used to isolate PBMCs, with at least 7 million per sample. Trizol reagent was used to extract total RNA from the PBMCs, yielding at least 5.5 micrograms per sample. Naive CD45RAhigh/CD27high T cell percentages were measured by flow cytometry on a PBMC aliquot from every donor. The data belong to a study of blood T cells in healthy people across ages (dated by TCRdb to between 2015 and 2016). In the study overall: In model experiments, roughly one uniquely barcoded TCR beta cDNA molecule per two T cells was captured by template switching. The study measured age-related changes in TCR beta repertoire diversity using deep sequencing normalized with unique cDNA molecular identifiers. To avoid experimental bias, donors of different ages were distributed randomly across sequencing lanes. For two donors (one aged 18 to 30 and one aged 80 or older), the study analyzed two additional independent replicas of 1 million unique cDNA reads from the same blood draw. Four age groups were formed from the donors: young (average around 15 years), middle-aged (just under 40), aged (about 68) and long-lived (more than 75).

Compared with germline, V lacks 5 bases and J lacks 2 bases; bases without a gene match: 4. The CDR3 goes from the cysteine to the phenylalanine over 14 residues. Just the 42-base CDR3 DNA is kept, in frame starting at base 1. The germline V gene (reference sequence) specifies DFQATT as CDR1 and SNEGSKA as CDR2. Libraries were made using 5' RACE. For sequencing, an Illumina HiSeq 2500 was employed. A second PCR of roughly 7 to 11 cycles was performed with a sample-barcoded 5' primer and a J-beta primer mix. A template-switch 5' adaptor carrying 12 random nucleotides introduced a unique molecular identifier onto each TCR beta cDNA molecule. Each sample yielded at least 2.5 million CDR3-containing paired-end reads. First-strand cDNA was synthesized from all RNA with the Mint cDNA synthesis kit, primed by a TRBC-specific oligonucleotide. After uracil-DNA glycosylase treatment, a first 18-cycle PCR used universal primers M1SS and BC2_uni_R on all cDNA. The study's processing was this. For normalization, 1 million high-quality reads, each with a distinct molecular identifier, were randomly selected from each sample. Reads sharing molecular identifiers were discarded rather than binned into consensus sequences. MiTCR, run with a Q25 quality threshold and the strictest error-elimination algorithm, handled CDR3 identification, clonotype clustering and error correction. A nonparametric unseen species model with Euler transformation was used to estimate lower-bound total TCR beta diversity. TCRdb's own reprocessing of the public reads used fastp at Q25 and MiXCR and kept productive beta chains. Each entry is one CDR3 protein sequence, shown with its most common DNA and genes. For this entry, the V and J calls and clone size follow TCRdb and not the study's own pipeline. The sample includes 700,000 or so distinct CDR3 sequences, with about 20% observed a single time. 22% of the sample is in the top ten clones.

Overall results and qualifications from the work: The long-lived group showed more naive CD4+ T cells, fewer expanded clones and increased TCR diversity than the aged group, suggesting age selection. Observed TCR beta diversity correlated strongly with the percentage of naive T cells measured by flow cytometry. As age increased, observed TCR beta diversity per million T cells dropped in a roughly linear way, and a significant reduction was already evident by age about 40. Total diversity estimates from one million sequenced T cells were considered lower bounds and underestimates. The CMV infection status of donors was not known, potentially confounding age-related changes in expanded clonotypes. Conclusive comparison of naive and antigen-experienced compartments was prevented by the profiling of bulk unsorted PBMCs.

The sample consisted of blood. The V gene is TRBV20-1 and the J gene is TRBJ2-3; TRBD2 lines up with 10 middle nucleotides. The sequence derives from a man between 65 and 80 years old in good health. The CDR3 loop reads CSARLAGLTDTQYF. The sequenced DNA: TGCAGTGCTCGACTAGCGGGCCTCACAGATACGCAGTATTTT.